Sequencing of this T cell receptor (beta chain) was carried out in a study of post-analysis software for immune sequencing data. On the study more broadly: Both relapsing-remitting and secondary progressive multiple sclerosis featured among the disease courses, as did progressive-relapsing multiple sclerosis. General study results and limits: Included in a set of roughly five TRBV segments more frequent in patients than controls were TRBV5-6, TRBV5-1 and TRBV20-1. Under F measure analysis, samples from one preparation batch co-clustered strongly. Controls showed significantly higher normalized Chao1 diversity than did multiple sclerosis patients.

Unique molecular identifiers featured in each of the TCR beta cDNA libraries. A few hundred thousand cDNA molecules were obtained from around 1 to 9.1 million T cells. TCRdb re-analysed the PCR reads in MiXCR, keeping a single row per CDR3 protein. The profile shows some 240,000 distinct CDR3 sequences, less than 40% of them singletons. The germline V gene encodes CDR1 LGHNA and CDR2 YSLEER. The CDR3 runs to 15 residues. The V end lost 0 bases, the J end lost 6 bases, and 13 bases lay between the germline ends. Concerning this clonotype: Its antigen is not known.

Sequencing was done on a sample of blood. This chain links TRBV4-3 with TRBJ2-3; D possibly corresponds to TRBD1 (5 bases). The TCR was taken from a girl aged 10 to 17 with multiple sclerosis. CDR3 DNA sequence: TGCGCCAGCAGCCAAGATCGCAGGGTCCCGGATACGCAGTATTTT. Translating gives CASSQDRRVPDTQYF.